This entry is about one T cell receptor beta chain. Its antigen remains unidentified. The record originates from a study of T cells in narcolepsy. Sequencing used immunoSEQ multiplex PCR; TCRdb keeps in-frame clones, though not all of them. Of about 22,000 clones listed, around 81% are singletons. Study results and limitations: Autoreactive clonotypes reportedly recurred in blood of same and different patients, not controls. Same-patient CSF and blood CD4+ T cell clonotypes included HCRT-specific and TRIB2-specific autoreactive ones. Autoreactive clone sequences were missing from some blood memory CD4+ repertoires.

Germline V gene lookup returns CDR1 WNHNN and CDR2 SYGVQD (reference sequence). V shed 10 bases, J shed 1 base, and the junction held 5 bases outside the gene matches. This CDR3 region has 16 residues. The rearrangement uses TRBV10-1 and TRBJ2-3, with TRBD2 matching over 16 bases. The sequence derives from a human donor in good health. The sequencing input was memory (CD45RA-) CD4+ T cells from blood. This CDR3 reads CAMGLAGGPRTDTQYF. CDR3 sequence (DNA): TGCGCCATGGGACTAGCGGGGGGGCCGCGCACAGATACGCAGTATTTT.